This TCR beta chain was obtained from a study of T cell responses to AZD1222 COVID-19 vaccine. At the level of the study: Investigators merged groups given second doses at roughly 4 or roughly 12 weeks.

A note on this clone: No antigen is known for it.

Regarding the study as a whole: Spike-specific TCR breadth rose after two AZD1222 doses, and depth rose as well. Scientists sampled the repertoires only once the peak T cell response had passed. It was only a handful of AZD1222 recipients who were seropositive at baseline.

Only in-frame clones appear in the TCRdb table, and some are missing; sequencing was by immunoSEQ multiplex PCR. Here the sample spans about 100,000 clones, about 86% being singletons. There are 15 residues in the CDR3. Germline V gene lookup returns CDR1 MGHDK and CDR2 SYGVNS. V was shortened by 6 bases and J by 3 bases, with 15 bases between the two germline ends. The receptor comes from an adult in good health. Specimen: peripheral blood, collected on day 0 of AZD1222 vaccination. The chain couples TRBV25-1 to TRBJ1-3; D is undetermined. The CDR3 nucleotides are TGTGCCAGCAGCCCGAAGGGCGGTTATGGAAACACCATATATTTT. Translated, it gives CASSPKGGYGNTIYF.